The 6 T cell receptor beta chains below come from one sample, sequenced in a study of T cells in Graves' hyperthyroidism and ophthalmopathy. What was amplified from RNA transcripts were TCR beta CDR3 regions. TCR CDR3 underwent first-round RT-PCR with the HTBI primer set. Each CDR3 protein is one row after TCRdb ran MiXCR on the multiplex PCR reads. The profile shows about 640,000 distinct CDR3 sequences, around 15% of them singletons. The sequenced sample was blood. The receptors here all came from a woman in her fifties or sixties with Graves' ophthalmopathy.

This clonotype has at least ten counts. The V gene is TRBV4-2, the J gene TRBJ1-1; D might be TRBD1 (5 bases). CDR3 length: 14 residues. V shed 2 bases and J shed 1 base, with 8 bases lying between them. Germline-derived CDR1 and CDR2 are LGHNA and YNFKEQ. The CDR3 spells CASSQSGANTEAFF. The CDR3 DNA is TGTGCCAGCAGCCAATCTGGGGCGAACACTGAAGCTTTCTTT.

Ten or more counts support this clonotype. V and J are TRBV30 and TRBJ1-2; tentatively, D is TRBD1 (6 bases). The CDR3 is 12 amino acids. V lost 8 bases and J lost 0, with 10 bases in between. Germline V CDR1 and CDR2: GTSNPN, SVGIG (reference sequence). The CDR3 DNA reads as TGTGCCGGCGGACAGTCTAACTATGGCTACACCTTC. This codes for CAGGQSNYGYTF.

This clonotype was seen ten or more times. The chain combines TRBV14 with TRBJ2-5; D is undetermined. This CDR3 has 15 residues. Trimming removed 0 bases from V and 3 bases from J, with 11 bases in between. Germline V gene data show CDR1 as SGHDN and CDR2 as FVKESK. The CDR3 sequence: CASSQDNSKKETQYF. The CDR3 DNA reads as TGTGCCAGCAGCCAAGATAACAGCAAGAAAGAGACCCAGTACTTC.

This clonotype was seen a few times. CDR3 bases: TGTGCCAGCAGCCCAGGGACATTCTATGGCTACACCTTC. Residues: CASSPGTFYGYTF. The chain is built from TRBV14 and TRBJ1-2, with D possibly TRBD1 on 6 matching bases. With 4 bases removed from V and 4 bases from J, the gap between germline ends came to 10 bases. CDR3 length: 13 residues. Germline CDR1 SGHDN, CDR2 FVKESK.

There are many counts of this clonotype. The chain recombines TRBV12-3 or TRBV12-4 with TRBJ2-6; no reliable D call. The V and J ends lost 3 bases and 7 bases respectively, with 7 bases between them. CDR3 length: 13 amino acids. CDR3 in amino acids: CASSFHGANVLTF. CDR3 nucleotide sequence: TGTGCCAGCAGTTTTCACGGTGCCAACGTCCTGACTTTC.

The V gene is TRBV7-3, the J gene TRBJ2-1, with 10 bases identical to TRBD2. Per germline, CDR1 SGHTA and CDR2 FQGTGA. The ends lost 2 bases at V and 10 bases at J; junction bases unmatched: 8. The CDR3 has 15 residues. The CDR3 region is CASSLLAGEAWEQFF. The CDR3 nucleotides read TGTGCCAGCAGCTTACTAGCGGGAGAAGCCTGGGAGCAGTTCTTC. The variable domain in full, completed from reference TRBV7-3 and TRBJ2-1, reads GAGVSQTPSNKVTEKGKYVELRCDPISGHTALYWYRQSLGQGPEFLIYFQGTGAADDSGLPNDRFFAVRPEGSVSTLKIQRTERGDSAVYLCASSLLAGEAWEQFFGPGTRLTVL.